The 29 T cell receptor beta chains given below trace back to one sample, sequenced in a study of blood T cell repertoires in COVID-19. Assay used: immunoSEQ multiplex PCR; TCRdb lists only in-frame clones, some missing. The profile shows over 120,000 clones, about 82% of them singletons. The sequencing sample was made of peripheral blood. The receptors come from a woman older than 75 with active or convalescent COVID-19.

The chain recombines TRBV5-1 with TRBJ1-1, with 8 positions matching TRBD1. The V gene's germline CDR1 is SGHRS and CDR2 YFSETQ. The CDR3 runs 16 residues. With 5 bases clipped from V and 1 base from J, the junction kept 10 bases outside the gene matches. CDR3 residues: CASSRDRPSSNTEAFF. As DNA, the CDR3 is TGCGCCAGCAGTCGGGACAGGCCCTCATCGAACACTGAAGCTTTCTTT.

The V and J genes are TRBV18 and TRBJ2-1, with D possibly matching TRBD2 (6 bases). V was shortened by 8 bases and J by 7 bases, with 15 bases between the two germline ends. This CDR3 spans 13 amino acids. Germline-derived CDR1 and CDR2 are KGHSH and LQKENI. In DNA form, the CDR3 reads TGTGCCAGCGCGACTAGTAGGACGAATGAGCAGTTCTTC. Translation gives CASATSRTNEQFF.

This CDR3 reads CASRPTLAGWAEAFF. The CDR3 DNA is TGTGCCAGTAGACCCACCCTGGCAGGTTGGGCTGAAGCTTTCTTT. The rearrangement uses TRBV19 and TRBJ1-1; D not resolved. Trimming pared 6 bases from V and 6 bases from J, leaving 20 bases between. This CDR3 has 15 amino acids. Germline V gene lookup returns CDR1 LNHDA and CDR2 SQIVND (reference sequence).

The chain has TRBV2 and TRBJ2-2; TRBD1 might be the D (5 bases). V lost 6 bases, J lost 1 base, and 9 bases lay in between. The germline gives CDR1 SNHLY, CDR2 FYNNEI. The CDR3 sequence is 14 residues long. The CDR3 spells CASRRQMNTGELFF. The CDR3 DNA follows: TGTGCCAGCAGAAGACAGATGAACACCGGGGAGCTGTTTTTT.

This clone was counted once. The V and J genes are TRBV9 and TRBJ2-3; 7 bases align to TRBD1. CDR1 and CDR2 from the germline V gene are SGDLS and YYNGEE. CDR3 length: 17 amino acids. J gave up 0 bases and V 0 bases, and 7 bases lay outside the gene matches. In DNA form, the CDR3 reads TGTGCCAGCAGCGTAGGTCTCGGGACAGCGAGCACAGATACGCAGTATTTT. Amino acid sequence: CASSVGLGTASTDTQYF.

The chain combines TRBV5-1 with TRBJ1-6; TRBD1 aligns across 8 bases. The junction had 4 bases not matched to a gene; V was cut back by 4 bases and J by 7 bases. Germline V lookup: CDR1 SGHRS, CDR2 YFSETQ. CDR3 length: 14 residues. The CDR3 DNA is TGCGCCAGCAGCCCAGGGGGCGGGAATTCACCCCTCCACTTT. Translation gives CASSPGGGNSPLHF.

V usage is TRBV29-1 and J usage is TRBJ2-5; D not resolved. Per germline, CDR1 SQVTM and CDR2 ANQGSEA. V lost 1 base and J 4 bases, leaving 7 bases between the germline ends. CDR3 size: 12 residues. CDR3 DNA sequence: TGCAGCGTTGAAGGCGTCGGAGAGACCCAGTACTTC. Translation gives CSVEGVGETQYF.

The chain has TRBV5-1 and TRBJ1-1; D call uncertain. V lost 0 bases and J lost 4, with 13 bases in between. This CDR3 comprises 15 residues. The germline V gene encodes CDR1 SGHRS and CDR2 YFSETQ. DNA for the CDR3: TGCGCCAGCAGCTTGGAGAGGGCTCGTGGCACTGAAGCTTTCTTT. Its protein product is CASSLERARGTEAFF.

This chain uses TRBV11-2 with TRBJ2-1, with 12 bases that match TRBD2. This CDR3 comprises 17 residues. In germline, CDR1 is SGHAT, CDR2 FQNNGV. Trimming at V came to 1 base and at J to 5 bases, leaving 6 bases not matched to a gene. CDR3 DNA sequence: TGTGCCAGCAGCTTAGCTAGCGGGGGGGCCCGAGACAATGAGCAGTTCTTC. Its protein is CASSLASGGARDNEQFF.

V is TRBV19 and J is TRBJ1-1; no clear D gene. Between the trimmed V and J ends, which lost 1 base and 1 base, there was a span of 7 bases. CDR1 is LNHDA, CDR2 SQIVND, per germline (reference sequence). The CDR3 consists of 14 residues. In DNA, the CDR3 is TGTGCCAGTAGTATAGCCAGACAGAACACTGAAGCTTTCTTT. Translation gives CASSIARQNTEAFF.

The chain has TRBV11-3 and TRBJ2-1, with D tentatively TRBD1 (7 bases). Germline lookup yields CDR1 SGHNT and CDR2 YENEEA. The length of the CDR3 is 14 residues. Trimming took off 6 bases at V and 4 bases at J, with 13 bases between the two ends. CDR3 residues: CASSQSGGYNEQFF. The DNA of the CDR3 is TGTGCCAGCAGTCAATCAGGGGGGTACAATGAGCAGTTCTTC. The variable domain in full, completed from reference TRBV11-3 and TRBJ2-1, reads EAGVVQSPRYKIIEKKQPVAFWCNPISGHNTLYWYLQNLGQGPELLIRYENEEAVDDSQLPKDRFSAERLKGVDSTLKIQPAELGDSAVYLCASSQSGGYNEQFFGPGTRLTVL.

V gene TRBV28 combines with J gene TRBJ2-5; the D gene is possibly TRBD1 (6 bases). This CDR3 is built from 13 residues. Germline lookup yields CDR1 MDHEN and CDR2 SYDVKM. Trimming took off 7 bases at V and 1 base at J, with 10 bases between the two ends. CDR3 sequence (DNA): TGTGCCAGCAAACGAGGGGGCCAAGAGACCCAGTACTTC. Protein product: CASKRGGQETQYF.

This chain joins TRBV27 and TRBJ1-5; TRBD1 matches at 9 bases. After removal of 1 base from V and 2 bases from J, the junction contained 3 bases not matched to a gene. CDR1 MNHEY and CDR2 SMNVEV come from the germline V gene (reference sequence). This CDR3 has 16 amino acids. The chain's CDR3 is CASSLYWDRGNQPQHF. CDR3 nucleotide sequence: TGTGCCAGCAGTTTATATTGGGACAGGGGCAATCAGCCCCAGCATTTT.

J is TRBJ2-2 and V is TRBV28, with unresolved D. There are 17 residues in the CDR3. Germline CDR1 MDHEN, CDR2 SYDVKM. With 2 bases removed from V and 3 bases from J, the gap between germline ends came to 16 bases. CDR3 in amino acids: CASSLNSFTAYTGELFF. The DNA of the CDR3 is TGTGCCAGCAGTTTAAACTCCTTTACAGCTTACACCGGGGAGCTGTTTTTT.

This chain links TRBV9 with TRBJ1-3; the match to TRBD1 covers 7 bases. The CDR3 spans 14 residues. V was clipped by 3 bases and J by 4 bases; unmatched bases: 4. Germline CDR1 and CDR2: SGDLS and YYNGEE. Here the CDR3 reads CASSAQGFGNTIYF. The CDR3 DNA is TGTGCCAGCAGCGCACAGGGGTTCGGAAACACCATATATTTT.

The rearrangement links TRBV19 to TRBJ2-7; 11 bases are shared with TRBD2. The CDR3 is made up of 14 amino acids. Trimming at V came to 4 bases and at J to 4 bases, leaving 3 bases not matched to a gene. Germline loops: CDR1 LNHDA, CDR2 SQIVND (reference sequence). The CDR3 reads CASSTSGGWYEQYF. The CDR3 bases are TGTGCCAGTAGTACTAGCGGGGGGTGGTACGAGCAGTACTTC.

The chain carries TRBV5-4 and TRBJ2-7; D uncertain. This CDR3 is built from 14 residues. Trimming shortened V by 4 bases and J by 3 bases, and 14 bases separated the two germline ends. Germline CDR1 reads SGHNT; CDR2 reads YYREEE (reference sequence). CDR3 nucleotides: TGTGCCAGCAGCCCTAAATCTAACAGCTACGAGCAGTACTTC. Translating gives CASSPKSNSYEQYF.

V usage is TRBV5-1 and J usage is TRBJ2-7, with D hard to call. This CDR3 has 14 residues. Per germline, CDR1 SGHRS and CDR2 YFSETQ. V was pared by 0 bases and J by 6 bases, with 13 bases between. The CDR3 protein is CASSLAPRPAEQYF. Here the CDR3 DNA reads TGCGCCAGCAGCTTGGCCCCTAGGCCCGCCGAGCAGTACTTC.

The chain employs TRBV10-1 and TRBJ2-1; a weak D match, TRBD2 (6 bases). The CDR3 is made up of 15 amino acids. Trimming removed 8 bases from V and 0 bases from J, with 14 bases in between. The V gene's germline CDR1 is WNHNN and CDR2 SYGVQD (reference sequence). The CDR3 nucleotides are TGCGCCAGCCTCCGGGACTTTGGCTCCTACAATGAGCAGTTCTTC. Translated, it gives CASLRDFGSYNEQFF.

V is TRBV6-5 and J is TRBJ2-7; TRBD1 matches at 10 bases. CDR3 length: 13 residues. Looked up from germline, CDR1 is MNHEY and CDR2 is SVGAGI. V dropped 5 bases and J dropped 5; count of bases not matched to a gene: 3. CDR3 residues: CASSRQGADEQYF. In DNA form, the CDR3 reads TGTGCCAGCAGTCGACAGGGGGCAGACGAGCAGTACTTC.

This sequence joins TRBV6-6 and TRBJ2-7; 8 bases line up with TRBD1. The J segment lost 2 bases and the V segment lost 6 bases, leaving 9 bases of the junction unmatched. Germline V CDR1 and CDR2: MNHNY, SVGAGI (reference sequence). This CDR3 region has 15 residues. CDR3 protein: CASSQGQGLTYEQYF. CDR3 in DNA: TGTGCCAGCAGCCAAGGACAGGGCCTAACCTACGAGCAGTACTTC.

The chain has TRBV9 and TRBJ1-3, with 8 positions matching TRBD1. The J segment lost 7 bases and the V segment lost 4 bases, leaving 4 bases of the junction unmatched. Germline V CDR1 and CDR2: SGDLS, YYNGEE. The CDR3 has 13 residues. The CDR3 DNA is TGTGCCAGCAGCTACACAGGGGGGAACACCATATATTTT. It codes for CASSYTGGNTIYF. Based on the CDR3 plus reference TRBV9 and TRBJ1-3, the full variable domain is DSGVTQTPKHLITATGQRVTLRCSPRSGDLSVYWYQQSLDQGLQFLIQYYNGEERAKGNILERFSAQQFPDLHSELNLSSLELGDSALYFCASSYTGGNTIYFGEGSWLTVV.

This clone is a singleton in its sample. The chain carries TRBV18 and TRBJ2-3; 8 nucleotides line up with TRBD1. The germline V gene encodes CDR1 KGHSH and CDR2 LQKENI. The V and J ends lost 3 bases and 2 bases, in that order; junction bases with no gene match: 7. The CDR3 is made up of 16 amino acids. The CDR3 DNA follows: TGTGCCAGCTCACCTCGAAGGACAGGGATCACAGATACGCAGTATTTT. It codes for CASSPRRTGITDTQYF. Full variable domain (outside the CDR3, taken from reference TRBV18 and TRBJ2-3): NAGVMQNPRHLVRRRGQEARLRCSPMKGHSHVYWYRQLPEEGLKFMVYLQKENIIDESGMPKERFSAEFPKEGPSILRIQQVVRGDSAAYFCASSPRRTGITDTQYFGPGTRLTVL.

This sequence joins TRBV28 and TRBJ1-5, with D perhaps TRBD1 (6 bases). CDR1 is MDHEN, CDR2 SYDVKM, per germline. The CDR3 runs 16 residues. The V end was cut by 8 bases, the J end by 7 bases, with 24 bases between. The CDR3, as DNA: TGTGCCAGCTCACCCCTCCTGGGCGGGGGCGGCCAGCCCCAGCATTTT. Translating it yields CASSPLLGGGGQPQHF.

This clone was recorded once. The CDR3 is CASSWWGLAGASTDTQYF. The CDR3 coding sequence is TGTGCCAGCAGCTGGTGGGGACTAGCGGGGGCTAGCACAGATACGCAGTATTTT. The chain uses TRBV7-2 and TRBJ2-3, with TRBD2 matching over 14 bases. V lost 4 bases to trimming and J lost 0 bases; unmatched junction nucleotides: 6. CDR3 length equals 18 residues. Per the germline V gene, CDR1 is SGHTA and CDR2 is FQGNSA.

This rearrangement joins TRBV19 to TRBJ1-5, with 8 bases matching TRBD1. Germline V CDR1 and CDR2: LNHDA, SQIVND (reference sequence). The ends lost 5 bases at V and 0 bases at J; junction bases unmatched: 3. The length of the CDR3 is 15 residues. The chain's CDR3 is CASSRDRNSNQPQHF. The DNA of the CDR3 is TGTGCCAGTAGTCGGGACAGGAATAGCAATCAGCCCCAGCATTTT.

The chain has TRBV5-1 and TRBJ1-1, with TRBD1 as a possible D gene (5 bases). The CDR3 runs to 15 residues. Germline V lookup: CDR1 SGHRS, CDR2 YFSETQ. V was pared by 0 bases and J by 1 base, with 10 bases between. CDR3 nucleotides: TGCGCCAGCAGCTTGGTCGGGGGACCGAACACTGAAGCTTTCTTT. This translates into CASSLVGGPNTEAFF.

V usage is TRBV5-5 and J usage is TRBJ1-5; D unclear. Per germline, CDR1 SGHKS and CDR2 YYEKEE (reference sequence). The V end was cut by 1 base, the J end by 1 base, with 9 bases between. The CDR3 covers 15 residues. The CDR3 coding sequence is TGTGCCAGCAGCTTGCGGGGTTTAAGCAATCAGCCCCAGCATTTT. Translation: CASSLRGLSNQPQHF.

The J gene is TRBJ1-6, the V gene TRBV5-4; 7 bases agree with TRBD1. The CDR3 is made up of 15 amino acids. V lost 2 bases to trimming and J lost 6 bases; unmatched junction nucleotides: 5. Germline assignment: CDR1 SGHNT and CDR2 YYREEE (reference sequence). CDR3 sequence reads: CASSFEGGPNSPLHF. CDR3 sequence (DNA): TGTGCCAGCAGCTTTGAAGGGGGCCCTAATTCACCCCTCCACTTT.